This TCR beta chain comes out of a study of T cells in women clearing cervical HPV infection. Broader study findings: Richness differences could reflect unmeasured T-cell content per sample.

Comments on this clone: Its antigen is not known. The read is 3 residues too short to cover the CDR3 end, so that end is filled in from the germline J gene.

Sequencing used immunoSEQ multiplex PCR; TCRdb keeps in-frame clones, though not all of them. The sample has under 30,000 clones. V gave up 0 bases and J gave up 3 bases, with 12 bases separating them. Germline CDR1 reads DFQATT; CDR2 reads SNEGSKA (reference sequence). The CDR3 contains 14 residues. This receptor was obtained from a woman between 18 and 70 years old with a cervical HPV16 infection that either progressed to CIN3+ or cleared (not recorded which). Material for sequencing was blood buffy coat. This chain uses TRBV20-1 with TRBJ2-7; possibly TRBD2 for D (6 bases). The part of the CDR3 DNA that was read is TGCAGTGCTAGAGATGTTGGAGGGGACTACGAG. Its translation is CSARDVGGDYE. The CDR3 in full is CSARDVGGDYEQYF.